This passage covers 20 T cell receptor beta chains from one sample sequenced in a study of OX40 agonist ivuxolimab in advanced cancers. Receptor libraries were prepared by the immunoSEQ multiplex PCR assay. What TCRdb holds here is the immuneACCESS table cut down to in-frame rearrangements. Part of the clones is not present; checked against another copy, under half of the missing clones reflect an unresolved V gene, and the others are unexplained. This sample has 23,000 or so clones in its table, and nearly 85% of those were observed once. Around 8.8% of the sample is in the top ten clones. The specimen comprised CD4+ or CD8+ T cells sorted from blood, sampled in a trial of the OX40 agonist ivuxolimab. The receptor set was obtained from an adult with an advanced solid tumor such as melanoma, head and neck, liver or kidney cancer.

The chain employs TRBV10-3 and TRBJ2-7, with D possibly matching TRBD2 (5 bases). Germline CDR1 and CDR2: ENHRY and SYGVKD. V lost 3 bases, J lost 4 bases, and 13 bases lay in between. The CDR3 is 14 residues long. The CDR3 bases are TGTGCCATCAGTGATCCGGGGAGCAGGTACGAGCAGTACTTC. It specifies CAISDPGSRYEQYF.

CDR3 in DNA: TGTGCCAGCAGCGTATGGAGTGACAATCAGCCCCAGCATTTT. It translates to CASSVWSDNQPQHF. V and J are TRBV9 and TRBJ1-5, with D hard to call. Trimming shortened V by 1 base and J by 3 bases, and 8 bases separated the two germline ends. Per the germline V gene, CDR1 is SGDLS and CDR2 is YYNGEE. CDR3 size: 14 residues.

This chain uses TRBV4-3 with TRBJ2-7, with 8 bases lining up with TRBD1. Looked up from germline, CDR1 is LGHNA and CDR2 is YSLEER. V trimming: 1 base; J trimming: 4 bases; junction bases outside the gene matches: 9. The length of the CDR3 is 16 residues. The CDR3 spells CASSQVSQGASYEQYF. CDR3 coding DNA: TGCGCCAGCAGCCAAGTCAGCCAGGGGGCCTCTTACGAGCAGTACTTC.

This clone is categorized as medium-sized (0.01 to 0.1%). This chain links TRBV5-4 with TRBJ2-7; TRBD2 aligns across 12 bases. CDR1 is SGHNT and CDR2 is YYREEE in the germline V gene (reference sequence). CDR3 length: 15 residues. V lost 4 bases, J lost 7 bases, and 9 bases stayed unmatched. CDR3: CASSLWTSGEGEQYF. Here the CDR3 DNA reads TGTGCCAGCAGCCTATGGACTAGCGGGGAGGGGGAGCAGTACTTC.

The rearrangement joins TRBV6-1 to TRBJ2-1, with 7 bases identical to TRBD1. The germline gives CDR1 MNHNS, CDR2 SASEGT. The CDR3 loop spans 16 amino acids. J gave up 4 bases and V 3 bases, and 9 bases lay outside the gene matches. CDR3 sequence: CASSEDRTSSYNEQFF. The CDR3, as DNA: TGTGCCAGCAGTGAGGACAGGACCTCTTCGTACAATGAGCAGTTCTTC.

The chain combines TRBV27 with TRBJ2-7; 11 bases are shared with TRBD2. V shed 6 bases and J 2 bases; nucleotides not matched to a gene: 3. Per the germline V gene, CDR1 is MNHEY and CDR2 is SMNVEV (reference sequence). The CDR3 extends over 14 amino acids. CDR3 DNA: TGTGCCAGCAGCATAGCGGGGGGGACCTACGAGCAGTACTTC. Protein: CASSIAGGTYEQYF.

This CDR3 reads CASSFGGDNSPLHF. CDR3 coding DNA: TGTGCCAGCAGCTTTGGGGGAGATAATTCACCCCTCCACTTT. The V and J genes are TRBV7-9 and TRBJ1-6, with D perhaps TRBD1 (5 bases). V lost 3 bases and J 5 bases, leaving 8 bases between the germline ends. CDR3 length: 14 amino acids. CDR1 is SEHNR and CDR2 is FQNEAQ in the germline V gene (reference sequence). The full variable domain, rest sourced from reference TRBV7-9 and TRBJ1-6, is DTGVSQNPRHKITKRGQNVTFRCDPISEHNRLYWYRQTLGQGPEFLTYFQNEAQLEKSRLLSDRFSAERPKGSFSTLEIQRTEQGDSAMYLCASSFGGDNSPLHFGNGTRLTVT.

The chain combines TRBV7-3 with TRBJ2-1; D possibly corresponds to TRBD2 (7 bases). Germline loops: CDR1 SGHTA, CDR2 FQGTGA. V lost 2 bases and J 4 bases, leaving 12 bases between the germline ends. The length of the CDR3 is 15 residues. The CDR3 DNA follows: TGTGCCAGCAGCTTAGGGGGGGCGCGTTACAATGAGCAGTTCTTC. Its protein product is CASSLGGARYNEQFF.

This chain connects TRBV19 to TRBJ1-5; TRBD1 matches at 7 bases. CDR1 is LNHDA, CDR2 SQIVND, per germline (reference sequence). The CDR3 runs 14 residues. Trimming took 5 bases from V and 6 from J; bases not matched to a gene: 7. The CDR3, as DNA: TGTGCCAGTAGTGCAACAGGGGTGGGTCAGCCCCAGCATTTT. Translated, it gives CASSATGVGQPQHF.

This chain uses TRBV29-1 with TRBJ2-5, with unresolved D. The CDR3 contains 13 residues. Trimming pared 3 bases from V and 2 bases from J, leaving 10 bases between. CDR1 is SQVTM, CDR2 ANQGSEA, per germline. The CDR3 protein is CSVERGRQETQYF. CDR3 sequence (DNA): TGCAGCGTTGAGCGCGGACGTCAAGAGACCCAGTACTTC.

This sequence joins TRBV27 and TRBJ2-2; D might be TRBD1 (6 bases). The ends were cut back, 4 bases at V and 0 bases at J, with 9 bases in the middle. In germline, CDR1 is MNHEY, CDR2 SMNVEV (reference sequence). The CDR3 contains 15 residues. CDR3 sequence (DNA): TGTGCCAGCAGTTACCGACAGGCGAACACCGGGGAGCTGTTTTTT. This translates into CASSYRQANTGELFF.

This chain joins TRBV5-6 and TRBJ1-2; no clear D gene. The ends were cut back, 3 bases at V and 0 bases at J, with 6 bases in the middle. There are 13 residues in the CDR3. The germline V gene has CDR1 SGHDT and CDR2 YYEEEE. CDR3 sequence: CASSYGSNYGYTF. The CDR3 DNA sequence: TGTGCCAGCAGCTACGGGTCTAACTATGGCTACACCTTC.

This chain connects TRBV27 to TRBJ1-1, with 8 bases that match TRBD1. Germline loops: CDR1 MNHEY, CDR2 SMNVEV (reference sequence). The length of the CDR3 is 13 residues. The V segment lost 5 bases and the J segment 8 bases; nucleotides outside the gene matches: 7. CDR3 sequence: CASSKLRGLEAFF. CDR3 DNA: TGTGCCAGCAGTAAACTCAGGGGGCTAGAAGCTTTCTTT.

J is TRBJ1-2 and V is TRBV6-5; D unclear. V lost 0 bases and J lost 0, with 8 bases in between. The CDR3 sequence is 15 residues long. CDR1 and CDR2 (germline): MNHEY, SVGAGI. CDR3 nucleotides: TGTGCCAGCAGTTACTCTTCAGAATCTAACTATGGCTACACCTTC. It codes for CASSYSSESNYGYTF.

The genes are TRBV7-2 and TRBJ1-6; a weak D match, TRBD1 (6 bases). V was pared by 5 bases and J by 0 bases, with 17 bases between. The CDR3 loop spans 18 amino acids. Germline CDR1 SGHTA, CDR2 FQGNSA. The CDR3 sequence is CASSGRPRDNSYNSPLHF. The CDR3 DNA follows: TGTGCCAGCAGCGGCCGCCCTCGGGACAACTCCTATAATTCACCCCTCCACTTT.

The gene calls are TRBV5-5 and TRBJ2-7; TRBD1 matches 8 bases. The ends lost 0 bases at V and 5 bases at J; junction bases unmatched: 13. The CDR3 contains 17 residues. Germline CDR1 SGHKS, CDR2 YYEKEE (reference sequence). The DNA of the CDR3 is TGTGCCAGCAGCTTGGGGGCACACCTCAACAGGGGGGACGAGCAGTACTTC. This translates into CASSLGAHLNRGDEQYF.

The rearrangement links TRBV6-1 to TRBJ2-3; the match to TRBD2 covers 8 bases. V was pared by 4 bases and J by 1 base, with 4 bases of the junction left unmatched. The length of the CDR3 is 15 residues. Germline V gene data show CDR1 as MNHNS and CDR2 as SASEGT. The CDR3 reads CASSVVAGRTDTQYF. The CDR3 DNA sequence: TGTGCCAGCAGTGTAGTAGCGGGACGCACAGATACGCAGTATTTT.

The V and J genes are TRBV18 and TRBJ1-1; weak D call: TRBD1 (5 bases). With 3 bases removed from V and 6 bases from J, the gap between germline ends came to 14 bases. Germline lookup yields CDR1 KGHSH and CDR2 LQKENI. This CDR3 spans 14 amino acids. CDR3 in amino acids: CASSPGRVFAEAFF. The CDR3, as DNA: TGTGCCAGCTCACCGGGACGGGTGTTTGCTGAAGCTTTCTTT. Filled out from reference TRBV18 and TRBJ1-1, the complete variable domain reads NAGVMQNPRHLVRRRGQEARLRCSPMKGHSHVYWYRQLPEEGLKFMVYLQKENIIDESGMPKERFSAEFPKEGPSILRIQQVVRGDSAAYFCASSPGRVFAEAFFGQGTRLTVV.

The chain carries TRBV7-3 and TRBJ1-1; 8 bases line up with TRBD1. V lost 1 base to trimming and J lost 1 base; unmatched junction nucleotides: 5. The germline V gene has CDR1 SGHTA and CDR2 FQGTGA. The CDR3 length is 16 residues. CDR3 sequence: CASSLMDRVWNTEAFF. CDR3 sequence (DNA): TGTGCCAGCAGCTTAATGGACAGGGTATGGAACACTGAAGCTTTCTTT.

The chain has TRBV9 and TRBJ1-4; tentative D call: TRBD1 (5 bases). The CDR3 runs 13 residues. Germline V gives CDR1 SGDLS, CDR2 YYNGEE. V lost 0 bases and J lost 11, with 11 bases in between. CDR3 coding DNA: TGTGCCAGCAGCGTAGCCCCAGGGAGGAAACTGTTTTTT. This translates into CASSVAPGRKLFF.